The 8 T cell receptor beta chains in this list originate from one sample, sequenced in a study of CD8+ T cells in alopecia areata listed by TCRdb under 2018. The library relied on the immunoSEQ multiplex PCR assay. RNA was extracted from all samples and reverse transcribed into cDNA as template for TCR sequencing. Imported from immuneACCESS, the table was reduced by TCRdb to in-frame sequences with V and J called. These copies leave out some clones; in studies compared against another copy, an unresolved V gene accounts for under half, and the cause of the remainder is not known. Within this sample are approximately 100,000 clones, with roughly 42% of them counted one time only. In total, the top ten clones hold 0.7% to 0.95% of the sample. The sequencing sample was made of CD4+ T cells sorted from blood. Receptors originate from a human donor with alopecia areata.

The chain joins TRBV29-1 to TRBJ2-4, with 7 nucleotides matching TRBD1. CDR1 is SQVTM and CDR2 is ANQGSEA in the germline V gene. After removal of 6 bases from V and 3 bases from J, the junction contained 5 bases not matched to a gene. The CDR3 runs 13 residues. CDR3 in amino acids: CSVMGQLKNIQYF. CDR3 nucleotide sequence: TGCAGCGTCATGGGACAGCTCAAAAACATTCAGTACTTC. Together with reference TRBV29-1 and TRBJ2-4, the CDR3 gives the full variable domain: SAVISQKPSRDICQRGTSLTIQCQVDSQVTMMFWYRQQPGQSLTLIATANQGSEATYESGFVIDKFPISRPNLTFSTLTVSNMSPEDSSIYLCSVMGQLKNIQYFGAGTRLSVL.

This clone was observed a handful of times. The chain is built from TRBV7-9 and TRBJ2-7; D is possibly TRBD2 (6 bases). The V end lost 5 bases, the J end lost 6 bases, and 11 bases lay between the germline ends. This CDR3 has 12 amino acids. Looked up from germline, CDR1 is SEHNR and CDR2 is FQNEAQ (reference sequence). This CDR3 reads CASSITGGEQYF. The CDR3 DNA is TGTGCCAGCAGCATTACCGGGGGCGAGCAGTACTTC.

V is TRBV29-1 and J is TRBJ1-1; unclear D gene. The V gene lost 4 bases and the J gene lost 3 bases, with 12 bases spanning the gap. This CDR3 spans 13 amino acids. The V gene's germline CDR1 is SQVTM and CDR2 ANQGSEA. Here the CDR3 reads CSVARAEDTEAFF. CDR3 sequence (DNA): TGCAGCGTTGCTCGGGCAGAGGACACTGAAGCTTTCTTT. The entire variable domain, with the rest obtained from reference TRBV29-1 and TRBJ1-1, is as follows: SAVISQKPSRDICQRGTSLTIQCQVDSQVTMMFWYRQQPGQSLTLIATANQGSEATYESGFVIDKFPISRPNLTFSTLTVSNMSPEDSSIYLCSVARAEDTEAFFGQGTRLTVV.

The J gene is TRBJ2-7, the V gene TRBV30, with 10 bases fitting TRBD2. J lost 9 bases, V lost 0 bases, and 17 bases had no gene match. Germline values: CDR1 GTSNPN, CDR2 SVGIG (reference sequence). This CDR3 spans 17 amino acids. The CDR3 sequence: CAWSVRSGVAGGSVQYF. CDR3 nucleotides: TGTGCCTGGAGTGTACGGAGCGGGGTAGCGGGGGGATCGGTGCAGTACTTC.

This clone has more than one count but fewer than ten. The chain uses TRBV13 and TRBJ2-1; 9 bases fit TRBD1. Trimming took 4 bases from V and 7 from J; bases not matched to a gene: 8. Germline CDR1 and CDR2: PRHDT and FYEKMQ (reference sequence). This CDR3 is 15 amino acids long. This CDR3 is CASSSRDRELNEQFF. In DNA form, the CDR3 reads TGTGCCAGCAGCTCCCGGGACAGGGAGCTTAATGAGCAGTTCTTC.

The J gene is TRBJ2-3, the V gene TRBV7-9; 9 bases fit TRBD2. Germline V gene data show CDR1 as SEHNR and CDR2 as FQNEAQ (reference sequence). There are 15 residues in the CDR3. V shed 3 bases and J 6 bases; nucleotides not matched to a gene: 7. CDR3 in DNA: TGTGCCAGCAGCTTTACCTCTAGCGGGACGGATACGCAGTATTTT. It encodes CASSFTSSGTDTQYF.

This clone was picked up a small number of times. The V call is TRBV29-1, the J call TRBJ2-4; D unclear. CDR3 length equals 11 residues. Germline loops: CDR1 SQVTM, CDR2 ANQGSEA. The germline V and J ends were trimmed by 6 bases and 8 bases, with 11 bases remaining between them. The CDR3: CSVALMDIQYF. The CDR3 bases are TGCAGCGTCGCCCTTATGGACATTCAGTACTTC.

This clone was counted only a few times. The rearrangement joins TRBV29-1 to TRBJ1-2; 8 bases match TRBD1. This CDR3 comprises 13 residues. Germline assignment: CDR1 SQVTM and CDR2 ANQGSEA. Trimming at V came to 6 bases and at J to 6 bases, leaving 9 bases not matched to a gene. CDR3 nucleotides: TGCAGCGTCGAATTGACAGGGGCCCATGGCTACACCTTC. Its translation is CSVELTGAHGYTF. Together with reference TRBV29-1 and TRBJ1-2, the CDR3 gives the full variable domain: SAVISQKPSRDICQRGTSLTIQCQVDSQVTMMFWYRQQPGQSLTLIATANQGSEATYESGFVIDKFPISRPNLTFSTLTVSNMSPEDSSIYLCSVELTGAHGYTFGSGTRLTVV.